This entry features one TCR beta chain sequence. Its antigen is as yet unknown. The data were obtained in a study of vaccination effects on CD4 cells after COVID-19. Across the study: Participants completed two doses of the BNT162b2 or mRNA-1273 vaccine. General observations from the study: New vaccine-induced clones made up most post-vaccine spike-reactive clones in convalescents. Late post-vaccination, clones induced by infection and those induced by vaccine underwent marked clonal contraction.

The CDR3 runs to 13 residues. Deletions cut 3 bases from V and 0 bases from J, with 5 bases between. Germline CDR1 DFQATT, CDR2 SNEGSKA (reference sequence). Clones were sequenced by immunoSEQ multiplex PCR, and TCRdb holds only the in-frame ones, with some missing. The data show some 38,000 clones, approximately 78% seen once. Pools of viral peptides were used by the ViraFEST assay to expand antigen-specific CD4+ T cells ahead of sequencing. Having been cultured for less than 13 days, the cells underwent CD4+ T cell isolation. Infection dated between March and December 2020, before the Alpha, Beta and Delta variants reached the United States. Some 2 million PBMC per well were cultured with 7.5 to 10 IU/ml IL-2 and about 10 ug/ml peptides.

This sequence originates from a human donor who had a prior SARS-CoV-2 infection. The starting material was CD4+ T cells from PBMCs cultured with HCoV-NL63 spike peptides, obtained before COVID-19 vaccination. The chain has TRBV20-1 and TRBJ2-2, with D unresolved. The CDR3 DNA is TGCAGTGCTAGTTCCACGAACACCGGGGAGCTGTTTTTT. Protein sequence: CSASSTNTGELFF.